This T cell receptor beta chain was retrieved from a study of blood T cell repertoires in COVID-19 (dated by TCRdb to 2018 to 2021). Concerning the study at large: Samples covering the acute and convalescent phases of COVID-19 were provided by collaborators in the United States, Italy and Spain. The material from the prospective study consisted of cDNA or gDNA derived from T cells, B-cell-depleted T cells, or PBMCs. Subjects who had been exposed to COVID-19, were actively infected with it, or had recovered from it provided the deeply sampled blood TCRbeta repertoires that made up the dataset. A freely available public database, intended as a resource for researchers studying the immune response to SARS-CoV-2, is where the repertoires were released. Samples were obtained from the ongoing ImmuneRACE study (first 160 participants) and from about 1,300 subjects provided by 6 global collaborators. A de-identified subject ID, COVID-19 status, age in years and sex were almost always included in the sample metadata. HLA class I and class II types, where available, came from metadata supplied by the sample provider rather than from assay-based typing. What the research found in general, with its limitations: How much clinical and demographic metadata was included differed by source and by participant, and the metadata was provided uncurated.

For this clone: It has no known antigen specificity. No per-base quality is available; no much larger clone lies one base away.

The CDR3 holds 16 amino acids from the cysteine to the phenylalanine. Only CDR3 DNA remains: 48 bases, in frame from the first base. Here V drops 5 bases and J drops 0 bases, and the junction holds 7 bases not matched to any gene. CDR1 and CDR2, per the germline V gene, are SGHAT and FQNNGV. Collaborating institutions collected whole blood in K2EDTA tubes following their own protocols. For TCRbeta analysis, collaborator samples were shipped as frozen whole blood, as isolated PBMCs, or as DNA extracted from either sample type. The immunoSEQ Assay, a bias-controlled multiplex PCR, was used to amplify TCRbeta CDR3 regions from genomic DNA. Per the authors' processing: Nucleated cell counts per sample were estimated from amplification of reference gene primers within the assay. To quantify the absolute abundance of each unique TCRbeta CDR3 rearrangement, sequence reads were collapsed and filtered. Productive Simpson clonality was computed per sample as the square root of Simpson's diversity index over productive rearrangements. TCRdb took this table from immuneACCESS and kept in-frame rearrangements with V and J called. Such tables lack part of the clones; where checked against another copy, unresolved V genes explain under half of the gap, and the rest is unexplained. The DNA was the basis for D and trimming; V, J and clone size are from that table. Recorded for this sample are around 50,000 clones; approximately 90% of them occurred a single time. Jointly, the top ten make up 4.5% to 5.5% of the sample.

This TCR was sampled from a man aged 65 to 79 with acute or convalescent COVID-19. The chain is assembled from TRBV11-2 and TRBJ2-7, and 10 junctional nucleotides match TRBD2. The sequenced material came from peripheral blood. The DNA sequence is given as TGTGCCAGCAGCATAACTAGCGGGGAGAACTCCTACGAGCAGTACTTC. This encodes CASSITSGENSYEQYF.